This TCR beta chain was profiled in a study of blood T cell repertoires in COVID-19. Across the study: From the United States, Italy and Spain came samples of acute and convalescent COVID-19. T cells, B-cell-depleted T cells, or PBMCs provided the cDNA or gDNA that served as material.

In the original workflow: Amplification of reference gene primers was used by the study to estimate nucleated cell counts. Assay: immunoSEQ multiplex PCR; the TCRdb copy retains only in-frame clones and omits some. D and trimming were read from the DNA, whereas the V and J calls and clone size are those reported in that table. This table holds 150,000 to 200,000 clones, 87% found once. This CDR3 spans 15 amino acids. V lost 6 bases, J lost 1 base, and 13 bases lay in between. Per germline, CDR1 MNHEY and CDR2 SVGAGI. The V and J genes are TRBV6-5 and TRBJ1-3, with D tentatively TRBD1 (6 bases). The origin of this receptor is a man between 40 and 49 years old with active or convalescent COVID-19. What was sequenced was peripheral blood. The CDR3 is CASSTRGGSGNTIYF. CDR3 DNA: TGTGCCAGCAGCACGAGGGGGGGATCTGGAAACACCATATATTTT.